The clone carrying this T cell receptor beta chain has at least ten counts. Its target is unknown. Broader study findings: Tumor Treg TCRs overlapped most with tumor naive CD4+ cells.

TCRdb re-derived calls from the 5' RACE reads in MiXCR, one entry per CDR3 protein. Of approximately 58,000 distinct CDR3 sequences listed, more than 25% are singletons. Treg sorting used a CD4+CD25+CD127-/low gate. Germline CDR1 and CDR2: DFQATT and SNEGSKA (reference sequence). The V end was cut by 0 bases, the J end by 7 bases, with 20 bases between. The CDR3 is 16 amino acids. Input material: tumor-infiltrating Tregs sorted from the breast tumor. The chain couples TRBV20-1 to TRBJ2-3, with a weak D call TRBD2 (5 bases). The TCR originated in a female donor with breast cancer. CDR3 bases: TGCAGTGCTAGAGATCGGAGACTATCCCGCGGCTATACGCAGTATTTT. It codes for CSARDRRLSRGYTQYF.